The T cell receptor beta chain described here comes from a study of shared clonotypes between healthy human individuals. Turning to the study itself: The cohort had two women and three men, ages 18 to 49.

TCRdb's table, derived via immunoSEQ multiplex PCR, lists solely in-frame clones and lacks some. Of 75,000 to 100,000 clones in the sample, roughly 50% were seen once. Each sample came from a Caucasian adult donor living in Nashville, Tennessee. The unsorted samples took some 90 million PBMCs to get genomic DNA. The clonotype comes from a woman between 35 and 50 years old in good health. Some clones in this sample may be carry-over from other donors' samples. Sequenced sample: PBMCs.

The CDR3 loop reads CASSQQGLGDTQYF. Here the CDR3 DNA reads TGTGCCAGCAGTCAGCAGGGGTTGGGTGATACGCAGTATTTT. The V and J genes are TRBV27 and TRBJ2-3; the D gene is possibly TRBD1 (6 bases). The V end was cut by 5 bases, the J end by 6 bases, with 15 bases between. Germline lookup yields CDR1 MNHEY and CDR2 SMNVEV (reference sequence). The CDR3 consists of 14 residues.